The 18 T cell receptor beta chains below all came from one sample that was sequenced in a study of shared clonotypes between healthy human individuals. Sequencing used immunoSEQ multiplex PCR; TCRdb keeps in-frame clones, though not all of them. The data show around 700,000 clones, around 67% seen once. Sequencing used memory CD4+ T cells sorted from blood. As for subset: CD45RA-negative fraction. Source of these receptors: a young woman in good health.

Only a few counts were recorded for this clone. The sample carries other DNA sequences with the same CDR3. The CDR3 reads CAISEGNQPQHF. In DNA form, the CDR3 reads TGTGCCATCAGTGAAGGGAATCAGCCCCAGCATTTT. The V gene is TRBV10-3, the J gene TRBJ1-5; no clear D. The length of the CDR3 is 12 residues. The germline gives CDR1 ENHRY, CDR2 SYGVKD. Trimming left V 3 bases short and J 4 bases short, with 4 bases between.

The CDR3 DNA reads as TGTGCCAGCAGTTTTGGCGCTAGCGGGACGCGTGAGCAGTACTTC. Encoded protein: CASSFGASGTREQYF. The chain uses TRBV27 and TRBJ2-7; 9 bases map to TRBD2. The J segment lost 7 bases and the V segment lost 3 bases, leaving 10 bases of the junction unmatched. There are 15 residues in the CDR3. Germline lookup yields CDR1 MNHEY and CDR2 SMNVEV (reference sequence).

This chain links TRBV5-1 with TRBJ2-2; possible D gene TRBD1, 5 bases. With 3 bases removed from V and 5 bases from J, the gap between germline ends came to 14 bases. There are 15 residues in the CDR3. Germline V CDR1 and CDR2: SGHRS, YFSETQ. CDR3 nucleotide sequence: TGCGCCAGCAGCTCCGCGGCAGGGTGGACCGGGGAGCTGTTTTTT. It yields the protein CASSSAAGWTGELFF.

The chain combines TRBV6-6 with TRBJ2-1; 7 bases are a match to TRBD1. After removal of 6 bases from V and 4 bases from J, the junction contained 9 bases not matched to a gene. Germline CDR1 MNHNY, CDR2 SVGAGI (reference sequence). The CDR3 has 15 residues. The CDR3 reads CASSLRQGQYNEQFF. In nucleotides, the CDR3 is TGTGCCAGCAGCCTTCGACAGGGTCAGTACAATGAGCAGTTCTTC.

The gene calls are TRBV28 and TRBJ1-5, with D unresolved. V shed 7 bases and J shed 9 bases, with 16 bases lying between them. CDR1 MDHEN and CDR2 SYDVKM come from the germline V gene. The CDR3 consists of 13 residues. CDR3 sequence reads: CASNDPVLRPQHF. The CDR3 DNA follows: TGTGCCAGCAACGACCCGGTTTTGAGGCCCCAGCATTTT.

Here the CDR3 reads CASSQIAGLAEQYF. CDR3 coding DNA: TGTGCCAGCAGCCAGATAGCGGGTTTGGCCGAGCAGTACTTC. V gene TRBV14 combines with J gene TRBJ2-7; 7 bases are shared with TRBD2. V shed 3 bases, J shed 6 bases, and the junction held 8 bases outside the gene matches. CDR1 and CDR2 (germline): SGHDN, FVKESK. This CDR3 has 14 amino acids.

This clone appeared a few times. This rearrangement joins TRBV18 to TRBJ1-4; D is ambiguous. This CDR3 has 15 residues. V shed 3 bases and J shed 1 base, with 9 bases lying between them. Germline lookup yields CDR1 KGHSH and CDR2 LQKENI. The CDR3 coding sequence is TGTGCCAGCTCACCGGACGGACTAACTAATGAAAAACTGTTTTTT. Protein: CASSPDGLTNEKLFF.

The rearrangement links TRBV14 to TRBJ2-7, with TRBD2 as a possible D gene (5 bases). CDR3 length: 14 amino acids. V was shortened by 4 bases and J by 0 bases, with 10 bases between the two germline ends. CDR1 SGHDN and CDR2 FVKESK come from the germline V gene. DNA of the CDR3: TGTGCCAGCAGCCCCGGGGAGTTCTCCTACGAGCAGTACTTC. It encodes CASSPGEFSYEQYF.

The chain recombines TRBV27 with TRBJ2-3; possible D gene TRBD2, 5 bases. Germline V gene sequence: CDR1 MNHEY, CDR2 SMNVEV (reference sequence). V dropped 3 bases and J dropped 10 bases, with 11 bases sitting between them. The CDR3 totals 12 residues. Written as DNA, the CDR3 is TGTGCCAGCAGTTTTGCCGGGGATGCGCAGTATTTT. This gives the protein CASSFAGDAQYF.

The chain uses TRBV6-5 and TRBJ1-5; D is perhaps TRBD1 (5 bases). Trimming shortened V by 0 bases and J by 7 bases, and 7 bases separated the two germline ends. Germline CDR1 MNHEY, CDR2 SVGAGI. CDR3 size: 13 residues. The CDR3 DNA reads TGTGCCAGCAGTTACTCAGAGGGGCAGCCCCAGCATTTT. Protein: CASSYSEGQPQHF.

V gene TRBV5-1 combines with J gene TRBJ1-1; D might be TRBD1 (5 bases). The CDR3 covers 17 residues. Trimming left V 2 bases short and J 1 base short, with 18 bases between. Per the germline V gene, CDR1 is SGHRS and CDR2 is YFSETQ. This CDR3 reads CASSFLRPSGTNTEAFF. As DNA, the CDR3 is TGCGCCAGCAGCTTTCTCCGGCCCTCAGGGACGAACACTGAAGCTTTCTTT.

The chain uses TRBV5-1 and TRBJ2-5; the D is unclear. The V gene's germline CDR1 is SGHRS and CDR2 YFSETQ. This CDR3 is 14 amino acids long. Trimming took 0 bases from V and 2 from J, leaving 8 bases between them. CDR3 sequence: CASSLVPDQETQYF. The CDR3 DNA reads TGCGCCAGCAGCTTGGTACCAGATCAAGAGACCCAGTACTTC.

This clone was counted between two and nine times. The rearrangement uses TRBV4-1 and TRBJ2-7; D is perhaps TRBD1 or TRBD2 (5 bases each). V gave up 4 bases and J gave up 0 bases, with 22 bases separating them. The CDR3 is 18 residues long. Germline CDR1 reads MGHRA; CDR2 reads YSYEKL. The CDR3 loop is CASSLGYAGTEGSYEQYF. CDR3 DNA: TGCGCCAGCAGCCTAGGGTATGCCGGGACCGAAGGCTCCTACGAGCAGTACTTC.

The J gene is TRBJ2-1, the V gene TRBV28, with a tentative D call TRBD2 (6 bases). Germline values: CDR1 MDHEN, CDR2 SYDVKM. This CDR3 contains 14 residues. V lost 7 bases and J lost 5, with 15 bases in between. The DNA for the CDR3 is TGTGCCAGCACCACAATCGAGCGGGACAATGAGCAGTTCTTC. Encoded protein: CASTTIERDNEQFF.

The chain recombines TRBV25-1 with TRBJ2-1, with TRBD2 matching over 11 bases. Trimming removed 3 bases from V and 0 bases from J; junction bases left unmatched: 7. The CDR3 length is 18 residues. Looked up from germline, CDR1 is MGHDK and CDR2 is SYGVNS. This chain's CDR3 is CASSDLPGLAASYNEQFF. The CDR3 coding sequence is TGTGCCAGCAGTGACCTGCCGGGACTAGCGGCCTCCTACAATGAGCAGTTCTTC.

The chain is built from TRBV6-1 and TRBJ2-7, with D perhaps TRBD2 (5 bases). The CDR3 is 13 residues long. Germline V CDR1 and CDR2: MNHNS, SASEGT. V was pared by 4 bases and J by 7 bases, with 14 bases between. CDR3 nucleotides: TGTGCCAGCAGTGGCACGCGAACGGGAGAGCAGTACTTC. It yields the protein CASSGTRTGEQYF.

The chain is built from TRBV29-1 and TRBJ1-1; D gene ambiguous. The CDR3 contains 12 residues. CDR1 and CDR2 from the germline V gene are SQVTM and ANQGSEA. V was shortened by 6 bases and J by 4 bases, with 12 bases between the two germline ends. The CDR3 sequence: CSVEDLGTEAFF. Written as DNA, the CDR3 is TGCAGCGTAGAGGACCTGGGCACTGAAGCTTTCTTT.

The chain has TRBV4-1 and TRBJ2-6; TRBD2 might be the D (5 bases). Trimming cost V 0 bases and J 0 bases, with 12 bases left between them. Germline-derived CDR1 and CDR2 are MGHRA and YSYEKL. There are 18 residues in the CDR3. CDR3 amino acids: CASSQDRGMSSGANVLTF. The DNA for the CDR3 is TGCGCCAGCAGCCAAGATCGAGGGATGAGCTCTGGGGCCAACGTCCTGACTTTC.